The 21 T cell receptor beta chains below all came from one sample that was sequenced in a study of OX40 agonist ivuxolimab in advanced cancers. Some clones are missing from TCRdb's copy, which holds only in-frame ones; the method was immunoSEQ multiplex PCR. The sample gives more than 50,000 clones, 65% to 85% of which show up once; 27% is in the top ten. This specimen was CD4+ or CD8+ T cells sorted from blood, taken in a trial of the OX40 agonist ivuxolimab. Receptors were obtained from an adult with an advanced solid tumor such as melanoma, head and neck, liver or kidney cancer.

The chain employs TRBV14 and TRBJ1-2; weak D call: TRBD1 (5 bases). CDR1 and CDR2 (germline): SGHDN, FVKESK. V lost 3 bases to trimming and J lost 4 bases, with 12 bases between them. The CDR3 sequence is 14 residues long. The CDR3 loop reads CASSQGRRGYGYTF. DNA for the CDR3: TGTGCCAGCAGCCAGGGCAGAAGGGGCTATGGCTACACCTTC. Together with reference TRBV14 and TRBJ1-2, the CDR3 gives the full variable domain: EAGVTQFPSHSVIEKGQTVTLRCDPISGHDNLYWYRRVMGKEIKFLLHFVKESKQDESGMPNNRFLAERTGGTYSTLKVQPAELEDSGVYFCASSQGRRGYGYTFGSGTRLTVV.

V usage is TRBV5-1 and J usage is TRBJ1-4; no clear D gene. CDR1 is SGHRS and CDR2 is YFSETQ in the germline V gene. CDR3 length: 17 residues. The ends were cut back, 0 bases at V and 4 bases at J, with 16 bases in the middle. DNA for the CDR3: TGCGCCAGCAGCTTGGAGGGCTCTTTTTCGGGTAATGAAAAACTGTTTTTT. This encodes CASSLEGSFSGNEKLFF.

The chain uses TRBV30 and TRBJ2-5; 7 positions agree with TRBD1. Germline CDR1 GTSNPN, CDR2 SVGIG (reference sequence). This CDR3 is 15 amino acids long. With V trimmed by 4 bases and J by 2 bases, 10 bases remained unmatched. CDR3 in amino acids: CAWTPIGTVQETQYF. The CDR3 region has the DNA TGTGCCTGGACCCCTATAGGGACAGTTCAAGAGACCCAGTACTTC.

V usage is TRBV5-5 and J usage is TRBJ2-7; D call uncertain. CDR1 is SGHKS, CDR2 YYEKEE, per germline (reference sequence). The V gene lost 4 bases and the J gene lost 5 bases, with 19 bases spanning the gap. The CDR3 extends over 15 amino acids. The CDR3 nucleotides are TGTGCCAGCAGCCGGTCCCCAGGATCATTGAACGAGCAGTACTTC. It translates to CASSRSPGSLNEQYF.

This clone was seen a few times. J is TRBJ2-7 and V is TRBV19; D may correspond to TRBD1 or TRBD2 (6 bases each). The V and J ends lost 7 bases and 3 bases respectively, with 19 bases between them. Germline V gene data show CDR1 as LNHDA and CDR2 as SQIVND (reference sequence). There are 15 residues in the CDR3. The CDR3 region is CASTGGMGGFYEQYF. CDR3 bases: TGTGCCAGTACTGGCGGGATGGGGGGCTTCTACGAGCAGTACTTC.

The chain is built from TRBV10-1 and TRBJ2-2, with 9 nucleotides matching TRBD1. CDR3 length equals 14 residues. The germline CDR1 and CDR2 sequences are WNHNN and SYGVQD (reference sequence). V trimming: 7 bases; J trimming: 5 bases; junction bases outside the gene matches: 5. CDR3 DNA sequence: TGCGCCAGCAAGGGGGACAGGGAAACCGGGGAGCTGTTTTTT. Residues: CASKGDRETGELFF.

J is TRBJ1-5 and V is TRBV28; TRBD1 aligns across 8 bases. With 5 bases clipped from V and 3 bases from J, the junction kept 9 bases outside the gene matches. Germline-derived CDR1 and CDR2 are MDHEN and SYDVKM. The CDR3 covers 16 residues. CDR3 sequence: CASSLGTGQYNQPQHF. Here the CDR3 DNA reads TGTGCCAGCAGTCTAGGGACAGGACAATACAATCAGCCCCAGCATTTT.

This chain uses TRBV18 with TRBJ1-2; D uncertain. The CDR3 is 16 amino acids. Germline V gene lookup returns CDR1 KGHSH and CDR2 LQKENI. With 3 bases removed from V and 4 bases from J, the gap between germline ends came to 18 bases. In DNA, the CDR3 is TGTGCCAGCTCACCTAGACCCGGCGTCGGATCCTATGGCTACACCTTC. It specifies CASSPRPGVGSYGYTF. Together with reference TRBV18 and TRBJ1-2, the CDR3 gives the full variable domain: NAGVMQNPRHLVRRRGQEARLRCSPMKGHSHVYWYRQLPEEGLKFMVYLQKENIIDESGMPKERFSAEFPKEGPSILRIQQVVRGDSAAYFCASSPRPGVGSYGYTFGSGTRLTVV.

The chain combines TRBV5-6 with TRBJ1-4, with TRBD1 identical over 9 bases. The CDR3 is made up of 15 amino acids. V lost 4 bases to trimming and J lost 10 bases; unmatched junction nucleotides: 11. Germline V gene data show CDR1 as SGHDT and CDR2 as YYEEEE. Here the CDR3 DNA reads TGTGCCAGCAGCCGTCCCATACCGGGACAGGGAAAACTGTTTTTT. Translated, it gives CASSRPIPGQGKLFF. The full variable domain, with the rest looked up from reference TRBV5-6 and TRBJ1-4, is DAGVTQSPTHLIKTRGQQVTLRCSPKSGHDTVSWYQQALGQGPQFIFQYYEEEERQRGNFPDRFSGHQFPNYSSELNVNALLLGDSALYLCASSRPIPGQGKLFFGSGTQLSVL.

The rearrangement links TRBV5-1 to TRBJ2-7; 7 positions match TRBD1. The germline V gene has CDR1 SGHRS and CDR2 YFSETQ. After removal of 2 bases from V and 3 bases from J, the junction contained 8 bases not matched to a gene. This CDR3 comprises 15 residues. For the CDR3, the DNA is TGCGCCAGCAGCTTACTGCCGGGACAGAACTACGAGCAGTACTTC. Protein product: CASSLLPGQNYEQYF.

The gene calls are TRBV6-5 and TRBJ2-3; D uncertain. The V and J ends lost 1 base and 3 bases respectively, with 8 bases between them. The germline CDR1 and CDR2 sequences are MNHEY and SVGAGI. The CDR3 length is 14 residues. The CDR3 here is CASSYYGPTDTQYF. The DNA for the CDR3 is TGTGCCAGCAGTTACTACGGGCCGACAGATACGCAGTATTTT.

The V call is TRBV19, the J call TRBJ1-5; D not resolved. Trimming removed 6 bases at V and 4 bases at J, with 10 bases between. The CDR3 spans 13 residues. Germline lookup yields CDR1 LNHDA and CDR2 SQIVND (reference sequence). CDR3 amino acids: CASSGDRNQPQHF. The DNA of the CDR3 is TGTGCCAGTAGCGGGGATCGAAATCAGCCCCAGCATTTT.

This chain's CDR3 is CASSQGGKGEGYGYTF. CDR3 DNA sequence: TGCGCCAGCAGCCAAGGGGGAAAAGGGGAAGGCTATGGCTACACCTTC. The gene calls are TRBV4-1 and TRBJ1-2; possible D gene TRBD1, 5 bases. The CDR3 spans 16 residues. Germline CDR1 and CDR2: MGHRA and YSYEKL. The germline V and J ends were trimmed by 1 base and 4 bases, with 16 bases remaining between them.

This rearrangement joins TRBV5-1 to TRBJ2-1; 8 positions agree with TRBD2. After removal of 0 bases from V and 9 bases from J, the junction contained 2 bases not matched to a gene. From germline, CDR1 is SGHRS and CDR2 YFSETQ. This CDR3 spans 13 amino acids. CDR3 protein: CASSLAGLAEQFF. CDR3 DNA sequence: TGCGCCAGCAGCTTGGCCGGACTAGCTGAGCAGTTCTTC.

V and J are TRBV30 and TRBJ2-2, with D possibly being TRBD2 (5 bases). The CDR3 has 17 amino acids. Germline-derived CDR1 and CDR2 are GTSNPN and SVGIG (reference sequence). V lost 6 bases and J 3 bases, leaving 23 bases between the germline ends. CDR3 residues: CACDTWIGGVDTGELFF. CDR3 sequence (DNA): TGTGCCTGTGACACATGGATAGGAGGCGTCGACACCGGGGAGCTGTTTTTT.

In this sample, this clone is medium-sized. This chain uses TRBV7-9 with TRBJ2-1; 7 bases are shared with TRBD2. CDR3 size: 14 residues. The ends lost 3 bases at V and 8 bases at J; junction bases unmatched: 7. The germline V gene encodes CDR1 SEHNR and CDR2 FQNEAQ (reference sequence). CDR3 sequence: CASSFAGVNYEQFF. The DNA of the CDR3 is TGTGCCAGCAGCTTTGCGGGAGTTAACTATGAGCAGTTCTTC.

This rearrangement joins TRBV29-1 to TRBJ2-5, with TRBD2 matching 14 bases. Per the germline V gene, CDR1 is SQVTM and CDR2 is ANQGSEA. CDR3 size: 13 residues. V dropped 5 bases and J dropped 14; count of bases not matched to a gene: 10. The DNA for the CDR3 is TGCAGCGTTCCTTCACGGACTAGCGGGAGGCCCTACTTC. This sequence encodes CSVPSRTSGRPYF.

This clone has only one observation. The rearrangement links TRBV6-5 to TRBJ1-4; unclear D gene. V lost 2 bases and J 3 bases, leaving 7 bases between the germline ends. Germline CDR1 and CDR2: MNHEY and SVGAGI. The length of the CDR3 is 14 residues. CDR3 nucleotide sequence: TGTGCCAGCAGTTACGGGAGGGCTAATGAAAAACTGTTTTTT. Translated: CASSYGRANEKLFF.

J is TRBJ1-6 and V is TRBV6-1; D remains ambiguous. The germline CDR1 and CDR2 sequences are MNHNS and SASEGT. The CDR3 loop spans 14 amino acids. Trimming stripped 4 bases from V and 6 bases from J, with 10 bases between. The CDR3 is CASSARLFNSPLHF. The CDR3 DNA is TGTGCCAGCAGTGCCCGACTGTTTAATTCACCCCTCCACTTT.

V and J are TRBV21-1 and TRBJ2-7. TRBV21-1 is a listed pseudogene. The length of the CDR3 is 16 residues. The CDR3 sequence: CASRSEGDEGTYEQYF. The CDR3 DNA is TGTGCCAGCAGGTCGGAGGGGGACGAGGGAACCTACGAGCAGTACTTC.

V is TRBV5-8 and J is TRBJ2-7; D remains unclear. This CDR3 spans 15 amino acids. Germline V CDR1 and CDR2: SGHTS, YDEGEE. V was clipped by 0 bases and J by 3 bases, with 13 bases between them. The CDR3 DNA reads TGTGCCAGCAGCTTGGACATCTCTAAAGACTACGAGCAGTACTTC. Protein: CASSLDISKDYEQYF.